These 13 T cell receptor beta chains originate from one sample sequenced in a study of beta chain features in type 1 diabetes. General study findings and limits: When Type 1 diabetes patients were examined, their TCRB CDR3s proved moderately but significantly shorter in all four CD4+ subsets.

No antigen has been identified for these receptors. Investigators reverse transcribed all isolated RNA, so they sequenced expressed TCRB transcripts. TCRdb's table, derived via immunoSEQ multiplex PCR, lists solely in-frame clones and lacks some. This table holds fewer than 110,000 clones, 25% to 35% found once. The sequencing input was central memory CD4+ T cells from blood. The receptors originated from a woman under 30 with type 1 diabetes.

The chain employs TRBV6-6 and TRBJ2-2, with D perhaps TRBD2 (5 bases). Deletions cut 1 base from V and 5 bases from J, with 8 bases between. Germline V gene data show CDR1 as MNHNY and CDR2 as SVGAGI (reference sequence). The length of the CDR3 is 14 residues. DNA for the CDR3: TGTGCCAGCAGTTACTACGGGGTAACCGGGGAGCTGTTTTTT. Its translation is CASSYYGVTGELFF.

This clone was found a few times. Here the CDR3 reads CASSLADSQFF. In nucleotides, the CDR3 is TGTGCCAGCAGCTTAGCGGACTCTCAGTTCTTC. This rearrangement joins TRBV7-9 to TRBJ2-1; D possibly corresponds to TRBD2 (5 bases). V was shortened by 0 bases and J by 13 bases, with 7 bases between the two germline ends. The length of the CDR3 is 11 residues. CDR1 and CDR2 (germline): SEHNR, FQNEAQ (reference sequence).

This clone turned up a few times. This chain connects TRBV25-1 to TRBJ1-1, with 7 bases identical to TRBD1. Germline V gene sequence: CDR1 MGHDK, CDR2 SYGVNS. Trimming cost V 3 bases and J 11 bases; bases outside gene matches: 6. The CDR3 is made up of 12 amino acids. Written as DNA, the CDR3 is TGTGCCAGCAGTGATACAGGGGAGCGGGCTTTCTTT. Residues: CASSDTGERAFF.

There are a few counts of this clone. The rearrangement joins TRBV2 to TRBJ1-5, with a weak D call TRBD1 (5 bases). The CDR3 contains 14 residues. Germline V gene data show CDR1 as SNHLY and CDR2 as FYNNEI. V shed 7 bases and J shed 6 bases, with 16 bases lying between them. The CDR3 reads CASTGRTRGQPQHF. For the CDR3, the DNA is TGTGCCAGCACCGGGAGGACGAGGGGTCAGCCCCAGCATTTT.

This clone was seen only a few times. The gene calls are TRBV5-4 and TRBJ2-1, with TRBD1 as a possible D gene (5 bases). V was cut by 3 bases and J by 4 bases, with 8 bases left in between. CDR1 is SGHNT and CDR2 is YYREEE in the germline V gene (reference sequence). The CDR3 is 13 residues long. CDR3 region: CASSSDRYNEQFF. In DNA, the CDR3 is TGTGCCAGCAGCTCCGACAGATACAATGAGCAGTTCTTC.

There are a few counts of this clone. The chain recombines TRBV19 with TRBJ2-1; D may be TRBD2 (5 bases). Germline-derived CDR1 and CDR2 are LNHDA and SQIVND (reference sequence). V was pared by 7 bases and J by 1 base, with 14 bases between. The CDR3 is 15 residues long. The CDR3 region has the DNA TGTGCCAGTACCGAGGGCGCGGTATCCTACAATGAGCAGTTCTTC. Translating it yields CASTEGAVSYNEQFF.

This clone was detected only a few times. The V and J genes are TRBV10-3 and TRBJ2-6; 7 bases line up with TRBD2. With 8 bases clipped from V and 2 bases from J, the junction kept 15 bases outside the gene matches. Germline CDR1 ENHRY, CDR2 SYGVKD. This CDR3 is 18 amino acids long. In DNA, the CDR3 is TGTGCCATCGTCCCACAACTAGCGAACCTGGCTGGGGCCAACGTCCTGACTTTC. Translated: CAIVPQLANLAGANVLTF.

This chain links TRBV4-1 with TRBJ2-5, with 9 bases that match TRBD2. The ends lost 1 base at V and 5 bases at J; junction bases unmatched: 5. This CDR3 region has 15 residues. Germline-derived CDR1 and CDR2 are MGHRA and YSYEKL. This chain's CDR3 is CASSQAVAGDETQYF. CDR3 DNA: TGCGCCAGCAGCCAAGCAGTAGCGGGAGATGAGACCCAGTACTTC.

The chain carries TRBV2 and TRBJ2-3, with 10 bases matching TRBD2. V trimming: 5 bases; J trimming: 1 base; junction bases outside the gene matches: 0. The CDR3 is 14 amino acids. CDR1 is SNHLY, CDR2 FYNNEI, per germline. The CDR3 sequence is CASSLAGGTDTQYF. CDR3 sequence (DNA): TGTGCCAGCAGTCTAGCGGGAGGCACAGATACGCAGTATTTT.

The chain recombines TRBV29-1 with TRBJ2-3; D may be TRBD1 (5 bases). Germline values: CDR1 SQVTM, CDR2 ANQGSEA. This CDR3 region has 15 residues. V lost 2 bases, J lost 2 bases, and 14 bases lay in between. The CDR3 DNA sequence: TGCAGCGTTGAAAGGCAGGGCAATCCCACAGATACGCAGTATTTT. It specifies CSVERQGNPTDTQYF.

The chain links TRBV6-5 to TRBJ2-6, with D tentatively TRBD1 (5 bases). Germline CDR1 reads MNHEY; CDR2 reads SVGAGI. This CDR3 is 14 amino acids long. Trimming took off 5 bases at V and 1 base at J, with 6 bases between the two ends. The CDR3 DNA reads TGTGCCAGCAGTACAGGATCTGGGGCCAACGTCCTGACTTTC. Amino acids: CASSTGSGANVLTF.

This chain connects TRBV6-6 to TRBJ2-3; D is unclear. The CDR3 extends over 14 amino acids. Trimming took off 4 bases at V and 2 bases at J, with 10 bases between the two ends. Per the germline V gene, CDR1 is MNHNY and CDR2 is SVGAGI (reference sequence). CDR3 bases: TGTGCCAGCAGTTTGGCTGACTTCACAGATACGCAGTATTTT. Amino acid sequence: CASSLADFTDTQYF.

V usage is TRBV28 and J usage is TRBJ1-1; TRBD1 is a possible D gene (5 bases). Germline V lookup: CDR1 MDHEN, CDR2 SYDVKM. The CDR3 loop spans 14 amino acids. The V end lost 5 bases, the J end lost 1 base, and 11 bases lay between the germline ends. For the CDR3, the DNA is TGTGCCAGCAGTAGACAGAGTACGAACACTGAAGCTTTCTTT. Protein sequence: CASSRQSTNTEAFF.